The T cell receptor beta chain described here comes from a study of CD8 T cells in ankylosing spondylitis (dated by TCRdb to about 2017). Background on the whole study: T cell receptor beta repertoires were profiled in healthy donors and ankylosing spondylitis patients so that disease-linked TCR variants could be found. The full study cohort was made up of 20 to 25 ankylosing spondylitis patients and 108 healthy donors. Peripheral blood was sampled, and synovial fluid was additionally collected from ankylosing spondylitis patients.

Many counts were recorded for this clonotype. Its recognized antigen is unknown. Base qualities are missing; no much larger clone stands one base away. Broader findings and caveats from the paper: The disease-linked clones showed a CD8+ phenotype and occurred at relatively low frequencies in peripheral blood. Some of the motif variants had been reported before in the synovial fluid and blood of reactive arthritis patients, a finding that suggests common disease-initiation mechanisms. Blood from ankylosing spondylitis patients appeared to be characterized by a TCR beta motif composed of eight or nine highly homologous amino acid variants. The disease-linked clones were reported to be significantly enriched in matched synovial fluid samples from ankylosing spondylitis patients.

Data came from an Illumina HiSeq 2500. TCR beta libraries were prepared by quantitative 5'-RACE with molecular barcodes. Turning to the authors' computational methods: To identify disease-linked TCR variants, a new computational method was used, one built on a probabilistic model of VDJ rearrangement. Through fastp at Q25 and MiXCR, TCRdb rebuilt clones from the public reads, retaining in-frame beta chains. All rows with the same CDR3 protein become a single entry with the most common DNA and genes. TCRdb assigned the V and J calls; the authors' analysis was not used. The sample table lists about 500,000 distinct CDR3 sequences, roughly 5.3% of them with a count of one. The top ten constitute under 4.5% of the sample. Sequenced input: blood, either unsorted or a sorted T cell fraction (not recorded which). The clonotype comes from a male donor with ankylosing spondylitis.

This receptor carries the CDR3 CASSARLRETQYF. In nucleotides, the sequence is TGTGCCAGCAGTGCTAGATTGAGAGAGACCCAGTACTTC. This receptor chain uses TRBV27 and TRBJ2-5; confidence is insufficient to name the D gene. V is pared back by 5 bases and J by 4 bases, with 11 bases lying between the germline termini. The CDR3 numbers 13 residues from cysteine through phenylalanine. CDR3 DNA is the only sequence kept; it has 39 bases, read in frame from the first base. According to the germline V gene (reference sequence), CDR1 reads MNHEY and CDR2 reads SMNVEV.